These 18 T cell receptor beta chains originate from one sample sequenced in a study of shared clonotypes between healthy human individuals. Assay: immunoSEQ multiplex PCR; the TCRdb copy retains only in-frame clones and omits some. Of fewer than 3 million clones in the sample, about nine tenths were seen once. Sequencing was performed on naive CD4+ T cells from PBMCs. The subset: CD45RA+ positively selected. These TCRs come from a young man in good health. Some clones in this sample may be carry-over from other donors' samples.

The rearrangement uses TRBV28 and TRBJ1-2; 10 nucleotides match TRBD1. V lost 6 bases, J lost 5 bases, and 6 bases stayed unmatched. From germline, CDR1 is MDHEN and CDR2 SYDVKM. CDR3 length equals 14 residues. In nucleotides, the CDR3 is TGTGCCAGCAGCGGACAGGGGGGGACATATGGCTACACCTTC. Protein sequence: CASSGQGGTYGYTF.

The rearrangement joins TRBV7-9 to TRBJ2-5; 10 bases line up with TRBD2. Germline values: CDR1 SEHNR, CDR2 FQNEAQ (reference sequence). The CDR3 sequence is 15 residues long. J was trimmed by 1 base and V by 7 bases; bases with no gene match: 6. The CDR3 reads CASTRGLAFQETQYF. CDR3 in DNA: TGTGCCAGCACCCGGGGACTAGCGTTCCAAGAGACCCAGTACTTC.

The chain couples TRBV9 to TRBJ2-7; TRBD2 matches at 7 bases. This CDR3 is 15 amino acids long. Unmatched junction bases numbered 9, after V lost 3 bases and J lost 3 bases. Germline V gene data show CDR1 as SGDLS and CDR2 as YYNGEE. The CDR3 here is CASSATGTTFYEQYF. The CDR3 DNA sequence: TGTGCCAGCAGCGCAACCGGGACTACCTTCTACGAGCAGTACTTC.

The gene calls are TRBV27 and TRBJ2-1, with 7 positions matching TRBD2. With V trimmed by 1 base and J by 7 bases, 13 bases remained unmatched. CDR3 length: 17 amino acids. Germline CDR1 is MNHEY and CDR2 is SMNVEV (reference sequence). The chain's CDR3 is CASSLFASGYTPNEQFF. DNA of the CDR3: TGTGCCAGCAGTTTATTTGCTAGCGGATACACCCCAAATGAGCAGTTCTTC.

This chain connects TRBV7-3 to TRBJ2-1; unclear D gene. Trimming removed 5 bases at V and 0 bases at J, with 17 bases between. CDR1 is SGHTA and CDR2 is FQGTGA in the germline V gene. The CDR3 length is 17 residues. The CDR3 DNA sequence: TGTGCCAGCAGCGGAAGCCCAGGCAGAAGCTCCTACAATGAGCAGTTCTTC. Translated, it gives CASSGSPGRSSYNEQFF.

CDR3 sequence: CASSEFSGQGAEAFF. Written as DNA, the CDR3 is TGCGCCAGCAGTGAGTTCTCCGGACAGGGAGCTGAAGCTTTCTTT. The rearrangement uses TRBV10-1 and TRBJ1-1, with 8 bases lining up with TRBD1. The CDR3 length is 15 residues. CDR1 WNHNN and CDR2 SYGVQD come from the germline V gene (reference sequence). V was clipped by 1 base and J by 6 bases; unmatched bases: 7.

The chain is built from TRBV7-3 and TRBJ2-1, with TRBD2 as a possible D gene (6 bases). CDR1 SGHTA and CDR2 FQGTGA come from the germline V gene. V gave up 2 bases and J gave up 8 bases, with 16 bases separating them. CDR3 size: 15 residues. The CDR3 DNA reads as TGTGCCAGCAGCTTAGTAGCGGCAATGAACTATGAGCAGTTCTTC. Translation gives CASSLVAAMNYEQFF.

This clone was recorded only once. The rearrangement uses TRBV11-2 and TRBJ2-7; possibly TRBD2 for D (5 bases). V lost 5 bases to trimming and J lost 5 bases, with 19 bases between them. Germline CDR1 SGHAT, CDR2 FQNNGV. The length of the CDR3 is 15 residues. The CDR3 DNA is TGTGCCAGCAGCAAACCCAGCGGAAGGGTAGACGAGCAGTACTTC. Its protein is CASSKPSGRVDEQYF.

The gene calls are TRBV7-3 and TRBJ1-2; unclear D gene. The CDR3 extends over 16 amino acids. V was cut by 5 bases and J by 2 bases, with 18 bases left in between. CDR1 and CDR2 (germline): SGHTA, FQGTGA. DNA for the CDR3: TGTGCCAGCAGCCCTACCTCAGGATCACACAACTATGGCTACACCTTC. It translates to CASSPTSGSHNYGYTF. The whole variable domain, remainder taken from reference TRBV7-3 and TRBJ1-2, is GAGVSQTPSNKVTEKGKYVELRCDPISGHTALYWYRQSLGQGPEFLIYFQGTGAADDSGLPNDRFFAVRPEGSVSTLKIQRTERGDSAVYLCASSPTSGSHNYGYTFGSGTRLTVV.

The rearrangement joins TRBV7-2 to TRBJ2-1; 10 positions agree with TRBD1. V lost 5 bases, J lost 2 bases, and 3 bases stayed unmatched. The CDR3 is 15 residues long. The germline gives CDR1 SGHTA, CDR2 FQGNSA. The CDR3 nucleotides are TGTGCCAGCAGCCCCGACAGGGGGCCCTACAATGAGCAGTTCTTC. Translated, it gives CASSPDRGPYNEQFF.

This sequence joins TRBV2 and TRBJ1-6; 7 bases line up with TRBD1. Germline-derived CDR1 and CDR2 are SNHLY and FYNNEI. There are 12 residues in the CDR3. J lost 7 bases, V lost 8 bases, and 2 bases had no gene match. The CDR3 loop is CASDRVNSPLHF. The CDR3 DNA sequence: TGTGCCAGCGACAGGGTAAATTCACCCCTCCACTTT.

The rearrangement links TRBV9 to TRBJ2-5; 13 bases line up with TRBD2. J was trimmed by 4 bases and V by 2 bases; bases with no gene match: 14. Germline CDR1 reads SGDLS; CDR2 reads YYNGEE. The CDR3 loop spans 19 amino acids. The CDR3 coding sequence is TGTGCCAGCAGCGTCTCTACCTCCACTAGCGGGAGGGCGGGAGAGACCCAGTACTTC. Translation gives CASSVSTSTSGRAGETQYF. Together with reference TRBV9 and TRBJ2-5, the CDR3 gives the full variable domain: DSGVTQTPKHLITATGQRVTLRCSPRSGDLSVYWYQQSLDQGLQFLIQYYNGEERAKGNILERFSAQQFPDLHSELNLSSLELGDSALYFCASSVSTSTSGRAGETQYFGPGTRLLVL.

The rearrangement joins TRBV27 to TRBJ2-1; D may match TRBD1 or TRBD2 (5 bases each). The germline gives CDR1 MNHEY, CDR2 SMNVEV (reference sequence). The germline V and J ends were trimmed by 10 bases and 5 bases, with 21 bases remaining between them. CDR3 length equals 15 residues. DNA of the CDR3: TGTGCCACCGGAGGCCCGACAGCAAAAAACAATGAGCAGTTCTTC. Translation: CATGGPTAKNNEQFF.

The gene calls are TRBV5-6 and TRBJ2-1; 14 nucleotides match TRBD2. The germline V gene has CDR1 SGHDT and CDR2 YYEEEE. This CDR3 region has 15 residues. After removal of 4 bases from V and 7 bases from J, the junction contained 4 bases not matched to a gene. CDR3 DNA sequence: TGTGCCAGCAGCCTGGGACTAGCGGGAGTGAATGAGCAGTTCTTC. Amino acid sequence: CASSLGLAGVNEQFF.

V gene TRBV5-1 combines with J gene TRBJ2-3; 7 bases are shared with TRBD2. The germline V gene has CDR1 SGHRS and CDR2 YFSETQ. After removal of 3 bases from V and 10 bases from J, the junction contained 17 bases not matched to a gene. The CDR3 spans 16 residues. The CDR3 DNA follows: TGCGCCAGCAGCTCGAGGGCGGATCAGCGGGGCGGGTCGCAGTATTTT. This encodes CASSSRADQRGGSQYF.

The genes are TRBV28 and TRBJ1-2; 7 bases match TRBD1. The CDR3 totals 15 residues. Germline CDR1 MDHEN, CDR2 SYDVKM. Trimming removed 5 bases from V and 8 bases from J; junction bases left unmatched: 14. CDR3 sequence: CASSSPGQLPLGYTF. Here the CDR3 DNA reads TGTGCCAGCAGTAGCCCGGGACAGCTTCCTCTCGGCTACACCTTC.

The chain recombines TRBV28 with TRBJ1-5; TRBD1 matches 7 bases. This CDR3 comprises 15 residues. After removal of 3 bases from V and 6 bases from J, the junction contained 8 bases not matched to a gene. The germline CDR1 and CDR2 sequences are MDHEN and SYDVKM. The CDR3 loop reads CASSLWAGGGQPQHF. The CDR3 region has the DNA TGTGCCAGCAGTTTGTGGGCAGGGGGTGGTCAGCCCCAGCATTTT.

This chain uses TRBV2 with TRBJ2-7; 8 nucleotides match TRBD2. The CDR3 consists of 16 residues. V lost 5 bases to trimming and J lost 1 base; unmatched junction nucleotides: 10. Per germline, CDR1 SNHLY and CDR2 FYNNEI. The CDR3 DNA follows: TGTGCCAGCAGTCAAACCGGGACTAGAAGTTCCTACGAGCAGTACTTC. It is translated as CASSQTGTRSSYEQYF.